This T cell receptor (beta chain) was identified during a study of CD8 T cells in Susac syndrome. The RNA, roughly 0.45 to 1 ug, was put through reverse transcription using random hexamers. Using its own MiXCR run on the immunoSEQ multiplex PCR reads, TCRdb lists one record per CDR3 protein. The data contain about 400,000 distinct CDR3 sequences, approximately 85% of them singletons. The CDR3 consists of 13 residues. Looked up from germline, CDR1 is DFQATT and CDR2 is SNEGSKA (reference sequence). V lost 5 bases and J 4 bases, leaving 9 bases between the germline ends. The chain links TRBV20-1 to TRBJ1-6; a possible D gene is TRBD1 (5 bases). The sequence was collected from a human donor with multiple sclerosis. Source material: CD8+ T cells from PBMCs. Here the CDR3 reads CSAPWGYNSPLHF. For the CDR3, the DNA is TGCAGTGCTCCATGGGGGTATAATTCACCCCTCCACTTT.